One and the same sample provided the 30 T cell receptor beta chains below, sequenced in a study of cytomegalovirus exposure and HLA in healthy donors. 60 Vbeta and 13 Jbeta primers were used in PCR. Here immunoSEQ multiplex PCR was the method, and the copy in TCRdb shows in-frame clones only, minus some. The sample includes around 150,000 clones, around three quarters of them seen just once. Sequencing was carried out using PBMCs. These receptors originate from a man in his forties in good health and CMV-seropositive.

This clone has just a few counts. This chain joins TRBV30 and TRBJ2-5; 10 positions match TRBD2. Trimming at V came to 2 bases and at J to 6 bases, leaving 12 bases not matched to a gene. Per germline, CDR1 GTSNPN and CDR2 SVGIG (reference sequence). This CDR3 region has 16 residues. CDR3 region: CAWSYRSGGAGKTQYF. The CDR3 DNA sequence: TGTGCCTGGAGTTACCGGAGCGGGGGGGCCGGGAAGACCCAGTACTTC.

On this clone: The sample contains more than one DNA sequence encoding this CDR3. V usage is TRBV7-6 and J usage is TRBJ2-2, with TRBD1 matching 8 bases. CDR3 length: 14 amino acids. Germline V gene lookup returns CDR1 SGHVS and CDR2 FNYEAQ. The V segment lost 5 bases and the J segment 4 bases; nucleotides outside the gene matches: 3. The DNA for the CDR3 is TGTGCCAGCAGCCCGGACAGGGTCACCGGGGAGCTGTTTTTT. As protein: CASSPDRVTGELFF. Filled out from reference TRBV7-6 and TRBJ2-2, the complete variable domain reads GAGVSQSPRYKVTKRGQDVALRCDPISGHVSLYWYRQALGQGPEFLTYFNYEAQQDKSGLPNDRFSAERPEGSISTLTIQRTEQRDSAMYRCASSPDRVTGELFFGEGSRLTVL.

The chain links TRBV6-5 to TRBJ2-7; 10 bases fit TRBD2. The V gene's germline CDR1 is MNHEY and CDR2 SVGAGI. The CDR3 spans 14 residues. V trimming: 6 bases; J trimming: 4 bases; junction bases outside the gene matches: 6. The CDR3, as DNA: TGTGCCAGCAGCCGGCTAGCGGGGGATTACGAGCAGTACTTC. Translation gives CASSRLAGDYEQYF.

This clone was seen only a few times. The J gene is TRBJ1-2, the V gene TRBV7-8; no reliable D call. Germline V gene lookup returns CDR1 SGHVS and CDR2 FQNEAQ. This CDR3 is 12 amino acids long. V dropped 3 bases and J dropped 7 bases, with 9 bases sitting between them. The CDR3 coding sequence is TGTGCCAGCAGCTTTTCTAATGGTGGCTACACCTTC. Translation: CASSFSNGGYTF.

As to this clone: The same CDR3 arises from other DNA sequences in this sample as well. The chain carries TRBV18 and TRBJ2-2, with TRBD2 as a possible D gene (6 bases). Trimming stripped 3 bases from V and 0 bases from J, with 11 bases between. The CDR3 has 16 residues. Germline V gene sequence: CDR1 KGHSH, CDR2 LQKENI. Written as DNA, the CDR3 is TGTGCCAGCTCACCGCCCGGGACTGCGAACACCGGGGAGCTGTTTTTT. Protein sequence: CASSPPGTANTGELFF.

The CDR3, as DNA: TGTGCCAGCAGTGGGCCCGGGGCGAACACCGGGGAGCTGTTTTTT. Protein sequence: CASSGPGANTGELFF. This rearrangement joins TRBV6-6 to TRBJ2-2; possible D gene TRBD2, 5 bases. The V and J ends lost 5 bases and 0 bases respectively, with 10 bases between them. The CDR3 totals 15 residues. Germline V gene data show CDR1 as MNHNY and CDR2 as SVGAGI (reference sequence).

Only a few counts were recorded for this clone. The V call is TRBV7-8, the J call TRBJ1-1, with 9 positions matching TRBD1. Germline V gives CDR1 SGHVS, CDR2 FQNEAQ. Unmatched junction bases numbered 5, after V lost 7 bases and J lost 5 bases. The CDR3 consists of 13 residues. CDR3 residues: CASILGQGTEAFF. The CDR3 DNA sequence: TGTGCCAGCATCCTGGGACAGGGTACTGAAGCTTTCTTT.

The chain links TRBV6-4 to TRBJ2-2, with D possibly TRBD1 on 7 matching bases. V was shortened by 2 bases and J by 0 bases, with 19 bases between the two germline ends. Germline V gives CDR1 MRHNA, CDR2 SNTAGT. The CDR3 runs to 19 residues. The CDR3 sequence: CASSDPKEGQRANTGELFF. The CDR3 coding sequence is TGTGCCAGCAGTGACCCTAAGGAGGGACAGAGAGCGAACACCGGGGAGCTGTTTTTT.

There are a few counts of this clone. The chain uses TRBV7-2 and TRBJ2-3; no clear D gene. The V end was cut by 1 base, the J end by 0 bases, with 8 bases between. This CDR3 has 15 amino acids. The germline gives CDR1 SGHTA, CDR2 FQGNSA. In DNA, the CDR3 is TGTGCCAGCAGCTTAGTGAGTACTAGCACAGATACGCAGTATTTT. Translation: CASSLVSTSTDTQYF.

The chain carries TRBV4-2 and TRBJ1-5; weak D call: TRBD1 (6 bases). This CDR3 comprises 15 residues. The germline V and J ends were trimmed by 0 bases and 4 bases, with 10 bases remaining between them. CDR1 LGHNA and CDR2 YNFKEQ come from the germline V gene. CDR3 region: CASSQEGARNQPQHF. In DNA form, the CDR3 reads TGTGCCAGCAGCCAAGAGGGGGCGCGGAATCAGCCCCAGCATTTT.

This clone was recorded a few times. The chain joins TRBV6-5 to TRBJ2-5; D may be TRBD1 (6 bases). With 7 bases removed from V and 4 bases from J, the gap between germline ends came to 10 bases. CDR3 length equals 12 residues. Germline V gives CDR1 MNHEY, CDR2 SVGAGI. The CDR3 reads CASTTGTETQYF. DNA for the CDR3: TGTGCCAGCACTACAGGGACAGAGACCCAGTACTTC.

In regard to this clone: The same CDR3 arises from other DNA sequences in this sample as well. The V gene is TRBV9, the J gene TRBJ2-3, with 10 nucleotides matching TRBD2. This CDR3 has 15 residues. In germline, CDR1 is SGDLS, CDR2 YYNGEE. The V gene end was trimmed by 5 bases and the J gene end by 1 base; junction bases not matched to a gene: 4. The CDR3 is CASSPSGGGTDTQYF. The CDR3, as DNA: TGTGCCAGCAGTCCTAGCGGGGGCGGCACAGATACGCAGTATTTT.

The chain carries TRBV6-5 and TRBJ2-4, with 8 nucleotides matching TRBD1. Germline V lookup: CDR1 MNHEY, CDR2 SVGAGI. This CDR3 has 14 amino acids. V was pared by 3 bases and J by 8 bases, with 6 bases of the junction left unmatched. The CDR3 is CASSYGQGNDIQYF. The CDR3 DNA follows: TGTGCCAGCAGTTATGGACAGGGTAATGACATTCAGTACTTC.

The chain carries TRBV30 and TRBJ1-1, with D unclear. The CDR3 has 12 amino acids. From germline, CDR1 is GTSNPN and CDR2 SVGIG (reference sequence). V gave up 0 bases and J gave up 9 bases, with 11 bases separating them. CDR3 sequence reads: CAWSVLAGQAFF. In DNA, the CDR3 is TGTGCCTGGAGTGTACTGGCGGGCCAAGCTTTCTTT.

The genes are TRBV4-3 and TRBJ1-2; no clear D. V was clipped by 1 base and J by 2 bases, with 11 bases between them. Per germline, CDR1 LGHNA and CDR2 YSLEER. CDR3 length: 15 amino acids. CDR3 sequence reads: CASSQGTGGNYGYTF. As DNA, the CDR3 is TGCGCCAGCAGCCAAGGGACTGGAGGGAACTATGGCTACACCTTC.

The gene calls are TRBV4-3 and TRBJ2-7; 11 bases are a match to TRBD1. CDR1 and CDR2 from the germline V gene are LGHNA and YSLEER. The J segment lost 4 bases and the V segment lost 1 base, leaving 6 bases of the junction unmatched. The CDR3 runs to 16 residues. CDR3: CASSQGWTGGLYEQYF. In DNA, the CDR3 is TGCGCCAGCAGCCAAGGTTGGACAGGGGGCTTATACGAGCAGTACTTC.

The chain employs TRBV4-3 and TRBJ1-1; D might be TRBD1 (5 bases). V lost 2 bases and J 2 bases, leaving 12 bases between the germline ends. Germline V gene sequence: CDR1 LGHNA, CDR2 YSLEER. The CDR3 runs 15 residues. The CDR3 protein is CASSQRGRGNTEAFF. CDR3 in DNA: TGCGCCAGCAGCCAACGGGGGAGGGGCAACACTGAAGCTTTCTTT.

This clone showed up just once. This chain connects TRBV7-2 to TRBJ2-3; TRBD2 matches 9 bases. Germline V gene lookup returns CDR1 SGHTA and CDR2 FQGNSA. The CDR3 totals 16 residues. V lost 5 bases, J lost 4 bases, and 10 bases stayed unmatched. The CDR3 DNA follows: TGTGCCAGCAGCCCCGCGGGAGCGGGGGGATCAGATACGCAGTATTTT. Translation: CASSPAGAGGSDTQYF.

The chain is built from TRBV5-6 and TRBJ2-3; tentative D call: TRBD1 (6 bases). The CDR3 loop spans 16 amino acids. Trimming removed 2 bases at V and 4 bases at J, with 17 bases between. Per germline, CDR1 SGHDT and CDR2 YYEEEE. This CDR3 reads CASSFFRDIGADTQYF. Here the CDR3 DNA reads TGTGCCAGCAGCTTCTTCCGGGACATTGGCGCAGATACGCAGTATTTT.

V usage is TRBV4-3 and J usage is TRBJ2-7; D not resolved. CDR1 LGHNA and CDR2 YSLEER come from the germline V gene. The CDR3 covers 15 residues. Deletions cut 1 base from V and 2 bases from J, with 12 bases between. The CDR3 loop reads CASSQVAQSPYEQYF. In DNA, the CDR3 is TGCGCCAGCAGCCAAGTTGCTCAGTCCCCCTACGAGCAGTACTTC.

This chain uses TRBV7-3 with TRBJ2-2; D might be TRBD2 (6 bases). The CDR3 has 15 residues. Deletions cut 6 bases from V and 4 bases from J, with 15 bases between. The V gene's germline CDR1 is SGHTA and CDR2 FQGTGA. Here the CDR3 reads CASRPTRGSTGELFF. The CDR3 DNA is TGTGCCAGCAGGCCTACTCGGGGGTCCACCGGGGAGCTGTTTTTT.

The rearrangement uses TRBV7-2 and TRBJ2-3, with D possibly being TRBD2 (5 bases). The CDR3 has 15 amino acids. The V gene lost 2 bases and the J gene lost 4 bases, with 13 bases spanning the gap. The germline V gene has CDR1 SGHTA and CDR2 FQGNSA. In DNA, the CDR3 is TGTGCCAGCAGCTTAAGGATCGGGGTGTCAGATACGCAGTATTTT. Its protein is CASSLRIGVSDTQYF.

Turning to this clone: At one end the junction does not follow the germline gene, possibly because of a read error. This rearrangement joins TRBV7-9 to TRBJ2-7, with 9 bases aligning to TRBD1. Germline lookup yields CDR1 SEHNR and CDR2 FQNEAQ (reference sequence). This CDR3 comprises 18 residues. As DNA, the CDR3 is TGTTCCAGCAGCTTCCCAAGGGGGACAGGGAGTTTCCCCTACGAGCAGTACTTC. Encoded protein: CSSSFPRGTGSFPYEQYF.

V and J are TRBV11-2 and TRBJ2-2; TRBD1 is a possible D gene (5 bases). In germline, CDR1 is SGHAT, CDR2 FQNNGV. V shed 2 bases and J shed 6 bases, with 7 bases lying between them. This CDR3 spans 13 amino acids. CDR3 DNA: TGTGCCAGCAGCTTAATGGGGCCCGGGGAGCTGTTTTTT. Protein product: CASSLMGPGELFF.

CDR3 bases: TGTGCCAGCGCCTTGGGAGGAGATGGCTACACCTTC. It yields the protein CASALGGDGYTF. V usage is TRBV7-9 and J usage is TRBJ1-2; D unclear. Germline V gives CDR1 SEHNR, CDR2 FQNEAQ (reference sequence). This CDR3 has 12 amino acids. V gave up 8 bases and J gave up 6 bases, with 13 bases separating them. Drawing the rest from reference TRBV7-9 and TRBJ1-2, the complete variable domain is DTGVSQNPRHKITKRGQNVTFRCDPISEHNRLYWYRQTLGQGPEFLTYFQNEAQLEKSRLLSDRFSAERPKGSFSTLEIQRTEQGDSAMYLCASALGGDGYTFGSGTRLTVV.

The DNA of the CDR3 is TGTGCCAGCAGCTCCCAGGGGTCTGGGGCCAACGTCCTGACTTTC. Amino acids: CASSSQGSGANVLTF. The rearrangement links TRBV5-4 to TRBJ2-6; possibly TRBD1 for D (6 bases). Trimming pared 3 bases from V and 1 base from J, leaving 8 bases between. CDR1 and CDR2 from the germline V gene are SGHNT and YYREEE (reference sequence). The CDR3 sequence is 15 residues long.

This chain's CDR3 is CASSLATGFSYGYTF. For the CDR3, the DNA is TGTGCCAGCAGCTTAGCGACAGGGTTTAGCTATGGCTACACCTTC. The rearrangement links TRBV7-2 to TRBJ1-2, with TRBD1 identical over 7 bases. Germline-derived CDR1 and CDR2 are SGHTA and FQGNSA. Unmatched junction bases numbered 5, after V lost 0 bases and J lost 4 bases. The CDR3 extends over 15 amino acids.

This clone was counted between two and nine times. The rearrangement uses TRBV7-9 and TRBJ1-1; TRBD1 is a possible D gene (6 bases). The CDR3 runs 13 residues. Looked up from germline, CDR1 is SEHNR and CDR2 is FQNEAQ (reference sequence). Trimming removed 6 bases at V and 8 bases at J, with 16 bases between. CDR3 DNA sequence: TGTGCCAGCAGGGGGGAGGGGGGGCCAGAAGCTTTCTTT. This encodes CASRGEGGPEAFF.

This clone was observed a single time. CDR3 in amino acids: CASSTTGIRGNTIYF. The CDR3, as DNA: TGTGCCAGTAGTACTACAGGGATACGTGGAAACACCATATATTTT. The V gene is TRBV19, the J gene TRBJ1-3; D might be TRBD1 (6 bases). V was clipped by 4 bases and J by 3 bases, with 13 bases between them. The CDR3 loop spans 15 amino acids. Per the germline V gene, CDR1 is LNHDA and CDR2 is SQIVND (reference sequence).

The chain uses TRBV10-3 and TRBJ2-3; D gene ambiguous. V lost 7 bases, J lost 6 bases, and 14 bases lay in between. CDR1 and CDR2 (germline): ENHRY, SYGVKD. The CDR3 loop spans 13 amino acids. The CDR3 DNA reads TGTGCCATCACCGACCCCCCCGGGGATACGCAGTATTTT. This codes for CAITDPPGDTQYF.